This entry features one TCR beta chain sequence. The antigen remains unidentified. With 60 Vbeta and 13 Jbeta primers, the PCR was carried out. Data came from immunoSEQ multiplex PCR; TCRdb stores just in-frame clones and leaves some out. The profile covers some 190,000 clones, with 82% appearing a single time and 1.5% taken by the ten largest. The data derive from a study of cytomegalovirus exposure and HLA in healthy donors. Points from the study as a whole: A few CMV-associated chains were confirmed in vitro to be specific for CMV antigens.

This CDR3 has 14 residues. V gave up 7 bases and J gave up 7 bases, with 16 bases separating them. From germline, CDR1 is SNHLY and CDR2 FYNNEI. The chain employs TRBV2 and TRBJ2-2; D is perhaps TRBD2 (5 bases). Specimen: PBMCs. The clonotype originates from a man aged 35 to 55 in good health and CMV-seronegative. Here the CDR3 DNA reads TGTGCCAGCAACGCGGACCTACGGGGCGGGGAGCTGTTTTTT. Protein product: CASNADLRGGELFF.